A single sample is the source of the 6 T cell receptor beta chains below, sequenced in a study of blood T cell repertoires in COVID-19. The assay was immunoSEQ multiplex PCR, and TCRdb's table has in-frame clones only and misses some. The sample yields 50,000 to 70,000 clones, approximately 86% seen once. The specimen was peripheral blood. These receptors were obtained from a man aged 45 to 65 with active COVID-19.

V and J are TRBV3-1 (or the pseudogene TRBV3-2) and TRBJ1-1; D perhaps matches TRBD1 (6 bases). This CDR3 is built from 15 residues. Germline V gives CDR1 LGHDT, CDR2 YNNKEL (reference sequence). Trimming stripped 1 base from V and 7 bases from J, with 16 bases between. The DNA for the CDR3 is TGTGCCAGCAGCCAAGGGGGGCCCCTCGGCGGTGAAGCTTTCTTT. This sequence encodes CASSQGGPLGGEAFF.

This clone appeared a single time. The V gene is TRBV19, the J gene TRBJ1-4; 7 bases are a match to TRBD1. J gave up 7 bases and V 0 bases, and 8 bases lay outside the gene matches. The germline V gene has CDR1 LNHDA and CDR2 SQIVND (reference sequence). The CDR3 sequence is 16 residues long. The CDR3 spells CASSIDLRGGGEKLFF. CDR3 DNA: TGTGCCAGTAGTATAGATCTAAGAGGGGGCGGTGAAAAACTGTTTTTT.

The CDR3 region is CASSHPRGGPEQYF. The CDR3 region has the DNA TGCGCCAGCAGCCACCCAAGGGGGGGTCCCGAGCAGTACTTC. V is TRBV4-1 and J is TRBJ2-7; weak D call: TRBD2 (7 bases). The germline gives CDR1 MGHRA, CDR2 YSYEKL. The CDR3 totals 14 residues. V shed 3 bases and J shed 6 bases, with 15 bases lying between them.

On this clone: Other DNA sequences within the sample encode an identical CDR3. The chain links TRBV7-9 to TRBJ1-1, with TRBD1 identical over 8 bases. The CDR3 is made up of 14 amino acids. Germline lookup yields CDR1 SEHNR and CDR2 FQNEAQ (reference sequence). Germline trimming cut 5 bases from V and 8 bases from J; bases unmatched to any gene: 10. The CDR3 protein is CASSLGQGSTEAFF. DNA for the CDR3: TGTGCCAGCAGCCTAGGACAGGGATCGACCGAAGCTTTCTTT.

The CDR3 bases are TGTGCCGGAGGGGGCGCGGATGTAAACACCGGGGAGCTGTTTTTT. Translating gives CAGGGADVNTGELFF. The rearrangement links TRBV6-1 to TRBJ2-2; TRBD1 is a possible D gene (7 bases). Germline lookup yields CDR1 MNHNS and CDR2 SASEGT. This CDR3 spans 15 amino acids. Trimming took off 11 bases at V and 2 bases at J, with 18 bases between the two ends.

This chain joins TRBV30 and TRBJ1-3; D is unresolved. Germline CDR1 and CDR2: GTSNPN and SVGIG (reference sequence). The CDR3 contains 15 residues. Trimming removed 3 bases at V and 3 bases at J, with 15 bases between. Written as DNA, the CDR3 is TGTGCCTGGAGGGAGGGAGATACCTTTGGAAACACCATATATTTT. Its translation: CAWREGDTFGNTIYF. Supplemented by reference TRBV30 and TRBJ1-3, the full variable domain reads SQTIHQWPATLVQPVGSPLSLECTVEGTSNPNLYWYRQAAGRGLQLLFYSVGIGQISSEVPQNLSASRPQDRQFILSSKKLLLSDSGFYLCAWREGDTFGNTIYFGEGSWLTVV.